What follows is one TCR beta chain and its context. Repertoires were generated with immunoSEQ multiplex PCR, while TCRdb's copy carries only in-frame clones and drops some. The sample has roughly 60,000 clones; about 93% are singletons. CDR3 length: 14 residues. V was trimmed by 5 bases and J by 3 bases, leaving 13 bases between them. Germline V CDR1 and CDR2: WNHNN, SYGVQD (reference sequence). This specimen comes from a study of control samples from healthy donors and cancer patients. The chain joins TRBV10-1 to TRBJ1-2; D unresolved. Sequencing was done on a sample of blood. The receptor was isolated from a young man in good health. CDR3 in amino acids: CASSSDRRDYGYTF. Here the CDR3 DNA reads TGCGCCAGCAGTTCGGACCGGCGGGACTATGGCTACACCTTC.